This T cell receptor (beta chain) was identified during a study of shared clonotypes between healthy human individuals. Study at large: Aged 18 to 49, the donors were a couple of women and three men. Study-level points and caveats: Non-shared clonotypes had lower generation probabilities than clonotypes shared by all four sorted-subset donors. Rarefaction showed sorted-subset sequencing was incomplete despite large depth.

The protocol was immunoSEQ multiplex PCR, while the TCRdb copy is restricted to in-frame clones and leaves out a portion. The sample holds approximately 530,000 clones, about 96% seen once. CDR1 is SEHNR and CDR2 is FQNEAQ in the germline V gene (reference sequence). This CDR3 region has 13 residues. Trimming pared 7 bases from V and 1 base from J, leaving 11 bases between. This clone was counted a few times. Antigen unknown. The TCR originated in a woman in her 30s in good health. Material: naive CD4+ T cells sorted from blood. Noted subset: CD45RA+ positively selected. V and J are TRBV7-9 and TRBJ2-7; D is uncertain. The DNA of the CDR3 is TGTGCCAGCACCCAAAGTGGGTCCTACGAGCAGTACTTC. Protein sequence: CASTQSGSYEQYF.